Listed below are T cell receptor beta chains from one sample, sequenced in a study of Ad26.COV2.S vaccination and SARS-CoV-2 variants. TCRdb keeps only in-frame clones here, not all; method: immunoSEQ multiplex PCR. Of about 400,000 clones in the sample, about 90% were seen once. Here the sequenced sample was peripheral blood, taken in a trial of Ad26.COV2.S vaccine versus placebo. The receptor source for this set is a person aged 18-60 years who received the Ad26.COV2.S COVID-19 vaccine or a placebo. CDR3s leave out the opening cysteine and the closing phenylalanine or tryptophan. Each record gives: CDR3 protein, V gene.

CDR3 protein: SVSENAEAF
V gene: TRBV29-1

CDR3 protein: ASGLGTVLTYEQY
V gene: TRBV12-5

CDR3 protein: ASSLVLTPETQY
V gene: TRBV5-5

CDR3 protein: ASSPGTVPYNEQF
V gene: TRBV18

CDR3 protein: ASSSGQNYNSPLH
V gene: TRBV5-1

CDR3 protein: ASTTWGLDLDTGELF
V gene: TRBV5-1

CDR3 protein: ASVMDSPADEAF
V gene: TRBV19

CDR3 protein: ASSPREKPSYGYT
V gene: TRBV5-1

CDR3 protein: ASSLGTSGDGDTQY
V gene: TRBV7-2

CDR3 protein: ASSIAGPIVFNEQF
V gene: TRBV19

CDR3 protein: ASSNRDRGEKY
V gene: TRBV6-5

CDR3 protein: ASSQESRRQETQY
V gene: TRBV4-3

CDR3 protein: ASRMDRGHNYGYT
V gene: TRBV6-5

CDR3 protein: ASSEAGGGETQY
V gene: TRBV6-1

CDR3 protein: ASTLRLAGGTDTQY
V gene: TRBV11-2

CDR3 protein: ASRHDGFNTEAF
V gene: TRBV6-5

CDR3 protein: ASSPPRLSTQY
V gene: TRBV7-8

CDR3 protein: ASSQARTRAPGTQY
V gene: TRBV4-1

CDR3 protein: ASSLAGGNTGELF
V gene: TRBV6-5

CDR3 protein: ASSLTGRHSGANVLT
V gene: TRBV5-1

CDR3 protein: AILGGRTAGNTIY
V gene: TRBV19

CDR3 protein: ASAWGTSGGAEQF
V gene: TRBV11-3

CDR3 protein: ASRPPSNTGELF
V gene: TRBV5-1

CDR3 protein: ASSLYRTSGGKFYEQY
V gene: TRBV6-2/TRBV6-3

CDR3 protein: ASSPLRAGLSTETQY
V gene: TRBV18

CDR3 protein: ASSQDPQDYNEQF
V gene: TRBV4-3

CDR3 protein: ASKAELNTEAF
V gene: TRBV9

CDR3 protein: ASSLDRPSSDTQY
V gene: TRBV28

CDR3 protein: ASSIGTEDQPQH
V gene: TRBV19

CDR3 protein: ASSPHNEGNTIY
V gene: TRBV6-5

CDR3 protein: ATTRVGGSTDTQY
V gene: TRBV19

CDR3 protein: ASSPLFSGGRPGETQY
V gene: TRBV18

CDR3 protein: ASRANEGPEAF
V gene: TRBV25-1

CDR3 protein: ASSPSSTDTQY
V gene: TRBV5-1

CDR3 protein: ASSGETGRSEKLF
V gene: TRBV5-1

CDR3 protein: ASSPDGETQY
V gene: TRBV11-3

CDR3 protein: ASNRLMNTEAF
V gene: TRBV6-5

CDR3 protein: ASSPRLAGVETQY
V gene: TRBV6-6

CDR3 protein: ASRAGWRDPGNTIY
V gene: TRBV3-1/TRBV3-2

CDR3 protein: ASTLEQY
V gene: TRBV28

CDR3 protein: SVDGQGQRRAF
V gene: TRBV29-1

CDR3 protein: ASSSRGQGTNTEAF
V gene: TRBV5-1

CDR3 protein: ASSPRQGDQPQH
V gene: TRBV4-3

CDR3 protein: ASSRTEHYEQY
V gene: TRBV4-1

CDR3 protein: ASTPALNTEAF
V gene: TRBV9

CDR3 protein: ASSRGGGGQQETQY
V gene: TRBV5-1

CDR3 protein: ASSLEAGDYEKLF
V gene: TRBV5-1

CDR3 protein: ASSEWGTNLEAF
V gene: TRBV6-1

CDR3 protein: ASSPPNNQPQH
V gene: TRBV5-8

CDR3 protein: ASSQSPGQGAPGELF
V gene: TRBV3-1/TRBV3-2

CDR3 protein: ASSSPRDRGSNEQF
V gene: TRBV6-5

CDR3 protein: ASSGPGQGFLGLSTGELF
V gene: TRBV10-2

CDR3 protein: ASSQRQGTYEQY
V gene: TRBV27